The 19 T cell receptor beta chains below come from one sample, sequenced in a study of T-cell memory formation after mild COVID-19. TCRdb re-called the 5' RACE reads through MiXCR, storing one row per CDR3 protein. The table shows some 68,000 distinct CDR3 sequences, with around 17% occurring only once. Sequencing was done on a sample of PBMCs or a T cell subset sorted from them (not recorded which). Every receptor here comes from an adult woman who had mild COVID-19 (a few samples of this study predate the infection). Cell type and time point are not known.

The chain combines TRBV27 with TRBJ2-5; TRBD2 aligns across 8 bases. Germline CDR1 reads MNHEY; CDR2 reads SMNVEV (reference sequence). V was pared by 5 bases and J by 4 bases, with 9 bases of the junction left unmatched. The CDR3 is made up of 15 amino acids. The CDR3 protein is CASSDVAGWGETQYF. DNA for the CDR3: TGTGCCAGCAGTGACGTAGCGGGATGGGGAGAGACCCAGTACTTC.

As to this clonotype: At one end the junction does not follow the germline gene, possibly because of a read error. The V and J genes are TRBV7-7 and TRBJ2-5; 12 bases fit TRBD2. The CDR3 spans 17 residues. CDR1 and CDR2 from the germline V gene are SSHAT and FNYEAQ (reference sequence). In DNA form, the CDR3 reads TGTGCTAGCAGCTTAGCGCTGACTAGCGGGGGCCAAGAGACCCAGTACTTC. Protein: CASSLALTSGGQETQYF.

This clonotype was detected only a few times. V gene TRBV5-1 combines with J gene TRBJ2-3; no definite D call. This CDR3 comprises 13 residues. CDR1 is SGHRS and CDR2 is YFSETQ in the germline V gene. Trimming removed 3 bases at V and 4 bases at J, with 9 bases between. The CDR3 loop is CASSSGRPDTQYF. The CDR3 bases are TGCGCCAGCAGCTCTGGACGGCCAGATACGCAGTATTTT.

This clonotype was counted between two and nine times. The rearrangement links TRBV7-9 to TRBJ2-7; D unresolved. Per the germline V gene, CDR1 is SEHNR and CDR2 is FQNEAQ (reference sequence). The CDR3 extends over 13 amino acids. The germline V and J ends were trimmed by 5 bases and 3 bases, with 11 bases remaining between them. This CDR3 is CASSETTDYEQYF. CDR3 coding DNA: TGTGCCAGCAGCGAAACGACGGACTACGAGCAGTACTTC.

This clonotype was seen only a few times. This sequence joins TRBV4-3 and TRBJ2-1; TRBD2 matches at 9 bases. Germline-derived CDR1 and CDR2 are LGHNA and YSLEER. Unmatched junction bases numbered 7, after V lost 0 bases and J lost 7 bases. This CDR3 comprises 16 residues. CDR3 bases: TGCGCCAGCAGCCAAGAGGGGGTAGCGGGAGTGAATGAGCAGTTCTTC. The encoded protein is CASSQEGVAGVNEQFF.

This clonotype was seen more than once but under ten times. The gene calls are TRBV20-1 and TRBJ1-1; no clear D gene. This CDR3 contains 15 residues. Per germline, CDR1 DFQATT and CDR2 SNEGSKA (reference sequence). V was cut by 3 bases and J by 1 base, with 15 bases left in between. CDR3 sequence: CSARTPPPGNTEAFF. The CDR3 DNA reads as TGCAGTGCTAGGACTCCCCCCCCGGGGAACACTGAAGCTTTCTTT.

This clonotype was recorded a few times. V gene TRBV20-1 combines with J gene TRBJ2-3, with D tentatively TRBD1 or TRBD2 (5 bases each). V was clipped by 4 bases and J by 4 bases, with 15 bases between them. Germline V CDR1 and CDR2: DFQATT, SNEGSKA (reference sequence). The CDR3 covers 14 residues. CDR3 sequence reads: CSATTGTQSDTQYF. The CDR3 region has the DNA TGCAGTGCTACCACGGGGACCCAGTCAGATACGCAGTATTTT.

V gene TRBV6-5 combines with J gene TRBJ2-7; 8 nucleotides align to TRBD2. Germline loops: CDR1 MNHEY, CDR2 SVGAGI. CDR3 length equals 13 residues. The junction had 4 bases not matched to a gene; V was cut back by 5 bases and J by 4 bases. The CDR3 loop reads CASSLPGGYEQYF. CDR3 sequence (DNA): TGTGCCAGCAGTCTCCCGGGAGGGTACGAGCAGTACTTC.

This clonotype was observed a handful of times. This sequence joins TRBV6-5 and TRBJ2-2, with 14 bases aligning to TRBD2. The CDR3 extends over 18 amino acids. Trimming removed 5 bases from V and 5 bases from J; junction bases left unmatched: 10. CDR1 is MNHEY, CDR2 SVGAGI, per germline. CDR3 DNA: TGTGCCAGCAGTCCCAAGGGACTAGCGGGAGCCGCTACCGGGGAGCTGTTTTTT. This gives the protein CASSPKGLAGAATGELFF.

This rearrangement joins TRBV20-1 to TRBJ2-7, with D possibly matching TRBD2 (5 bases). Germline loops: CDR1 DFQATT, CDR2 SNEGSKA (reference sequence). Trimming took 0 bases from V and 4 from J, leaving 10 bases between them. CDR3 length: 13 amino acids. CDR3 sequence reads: CSAREPRGYEQYF. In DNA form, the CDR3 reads TGCAGTGCTAGAGAACCAAGAGGGTACGAGCAGTACTTC.

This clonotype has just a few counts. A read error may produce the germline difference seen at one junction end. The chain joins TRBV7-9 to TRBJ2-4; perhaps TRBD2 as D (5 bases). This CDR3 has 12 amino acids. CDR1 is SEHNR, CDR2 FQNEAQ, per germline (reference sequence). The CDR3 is CASSDPGGPVDF. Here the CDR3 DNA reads TGTGCCAGCTCGGACCCCGGAGGCCCTGTGGACTTC. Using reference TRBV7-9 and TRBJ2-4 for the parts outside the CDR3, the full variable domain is DTGVSQNPRHKITKRGQNVTFRCDPISEHNRLYWYRQTLGQGPEFLTYFQNEAQLEKSRLLSDRFSAERPKGSFSTLEIQRTEQGDSAMYLCASSDPGGPVDFGAGTRLSVL.

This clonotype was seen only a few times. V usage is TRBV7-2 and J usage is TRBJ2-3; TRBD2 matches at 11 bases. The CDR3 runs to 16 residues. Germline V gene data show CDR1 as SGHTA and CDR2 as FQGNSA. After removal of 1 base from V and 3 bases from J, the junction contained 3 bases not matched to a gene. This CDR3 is CASSLDTSGSTDTQYF. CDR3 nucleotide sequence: TGTGCCAGCAGCTTAGATACTAGCGGGAGTACAGATACGCAGTATTTT.

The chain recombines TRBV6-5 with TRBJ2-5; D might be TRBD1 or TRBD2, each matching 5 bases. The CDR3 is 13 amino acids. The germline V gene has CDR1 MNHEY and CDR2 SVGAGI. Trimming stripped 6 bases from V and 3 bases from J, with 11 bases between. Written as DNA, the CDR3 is TGTGCCAGCAGCCAGGGAGACAAAGAGACCCAGTACTTC. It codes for CASSQGDKETQYF.

The CDR3 DNA is TGTGCCAGCAGCTTAGAAGGTCTAGCGGGAGAACAGTTCTTC. It yields the protein CASSLEGLAGEQFF. This chain connects TRBV7-9 to TRBJ2-1; TRBD2 aligns across 10 bases. The CDR3 is 14 amino acids. The V gene's germline CDR1 is SEHNR and CDR2 FQNEAQ (reference sequence). Trimming cost V 1 base and J 13 bases; bases outside gene matches: 7. The whole variable domain, remainder taken from reference TRBV7-9 and TRBJ2-1, is DTGVSQNPRHKITKRGQNVTFRCDPISEHNRLYWYRQTLGQGPEFLTYFQNEAQLEKSRLLSDRFSAERPKGSFSTLEIQRTEQGDSAMYLCASSLEGLAGEQFFGPGTRLTVL.

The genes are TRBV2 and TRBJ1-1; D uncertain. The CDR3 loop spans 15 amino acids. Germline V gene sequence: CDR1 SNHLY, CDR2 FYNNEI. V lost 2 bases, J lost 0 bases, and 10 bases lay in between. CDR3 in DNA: TGTGCCAGCAGTGAATTTGGTTCGTTGAACACTGAAGCTTTCTTT. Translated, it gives CASSEFGSLNTEAFF. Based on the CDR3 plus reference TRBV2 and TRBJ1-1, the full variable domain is EPEVTQTPSHQVTQMGQEVILRCVPISNHLYFYWYRQILGQKVEFLVSFYNNEISEKSEIFDDQFSVERPDGSNFTLKIRSTKLEDSAMYFCASSEFGSLNTEAFFGQGTRLTVV.

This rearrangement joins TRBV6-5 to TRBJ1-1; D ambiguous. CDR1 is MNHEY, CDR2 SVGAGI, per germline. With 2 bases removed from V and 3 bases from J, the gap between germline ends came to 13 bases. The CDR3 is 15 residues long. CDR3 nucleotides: TGTGCCAGCAGTTACGCCTGGGATGGCGACACTGAAGCTTTCTTT. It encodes CASSYAWDGDTEAFF.

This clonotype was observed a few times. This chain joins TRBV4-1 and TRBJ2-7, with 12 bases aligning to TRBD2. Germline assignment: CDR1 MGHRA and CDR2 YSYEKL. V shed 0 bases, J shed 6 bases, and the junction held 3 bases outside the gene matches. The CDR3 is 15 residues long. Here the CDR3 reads CASSQEPGLAGEQYF. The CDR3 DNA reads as TGCGCCAGCAGCCAAGAGCCGGGACTAGCGGGCGAGCAGTACTTC.

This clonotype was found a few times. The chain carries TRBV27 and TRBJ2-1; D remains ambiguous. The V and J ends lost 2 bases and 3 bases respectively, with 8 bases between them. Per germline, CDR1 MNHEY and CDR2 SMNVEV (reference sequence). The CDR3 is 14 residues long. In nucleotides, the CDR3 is TGTGCCAGCAGTTTAAAATCAGACTACAATGAGCAGTTCTTC. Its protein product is CASSLKSDYNEQFF.

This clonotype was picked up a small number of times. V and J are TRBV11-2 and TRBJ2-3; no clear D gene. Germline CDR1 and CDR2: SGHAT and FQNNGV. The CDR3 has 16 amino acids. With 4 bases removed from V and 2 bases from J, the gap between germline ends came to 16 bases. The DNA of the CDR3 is TGTGCCAGCAGCTCCGGTGAGGCGGCGGACACAGATACGCAGTATTTT. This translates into CASSSGEAADTDTQYF.